A selection of T cell receptor beta chains follows, all from one sample in a study of T-cell memory formation after mild COVID-19. TCRdb used MiXCR to reprocess the 5' RACE reads, holding one entry per CDR3 protein. This table holds under 700,000 distinct CDR3 sequences, around 21% found once. Sequenced input: PBMCs or a T cell subset sorted from them (not recorded which). The receptors derive from an adult woman who had mild COVID-19 (a few samples of this study predate the infection). Cell type and time point are not known. CDR3s include the opening cysteine and the closing phenylalanine or tryptophan. D genes are given only for firm matches. Clone size, where shown, is once, few, many, or a class for clones that have expanded.

v_call	d_call	j_call	clone_size	cdr3_aa	cdr3_nt
TRBV10-3	TRBD1	TRBJ1-1	few	CAITTTGVTEAFF	TGTGCCATCACCACGACAGGGGTGACTGAAGCTTTCTTT
TRBV5-1	-	TRBJ1-1	few	CASSLGQALEAFF	TGCGCCAGCAGCTTGGGACAGGCACTTGAAGCTTTCTTT
TRBV4-1	-	TRBJ1-5	-	CASSQGFRDNQPQHF	TGCGCCAGCAGCCAGGGGTTTAGGGACAATCAGCCCCAGCATTTT
TRBV6-2/TRBV6-3	-	TRBJ1-2	few	CASSYGGQSYTF	TGTGCCAGCAGTTACGGCGGGCAGAGCTACACCTTC
TRBV7-2	-	TRBJ2-7	-	CASARESSYEQYF	TGTGCCAGCGCAAGAGAGAGCTCCTACGAGCAGTACTTC
TRBV27	TRBD1	TRBJ2-7	-	CASSPVRGYEQYF	TGTGCCAGCAGTCCGGTCAGGGGGTACGAGCAGTACTTC
TRBV4-2	-	TRBJ1-1	many	CASSQDIGWESTEAFF	TGTGCCAGCAGCCAAGATATAGGGTGGGAAAGCACTGAAGCTTTCTTT
TRBV24-1	TRBD1	TRBJ1-1	-	CATSDKTGDNTEAFF	TGTGCCACCAGTGACAAGACAGGGGACAACACTGAAGCTTTCTTT
TRBV5-4	TRBD1	TRBJ1-1	-	CASRDDRAVLAFF	TGTGCCAGCAGAGACGACAGGGCAGTGTTAGCTTTCTTT
TRBV7-2	-	TRBJ1-2	-	CASSFHRAGPGGYTF	TGTGCCAGCAGCTTCCACAGGGCAGGGCCTGGGGGCTACACCTTC
TRBV21-1	-	TRBJ2-3	-	CASSKLGGRADTQYF	TGTGCCAGCAGCAAGCTCGGGGGACGGGCAGATACGCAGTATTTT
TRBV6-2/TRBV6-3	-	TRBJ2-1	few	CASSNGGLEQFF	TGTGCCAGCAGTAACGGTGGACTTGAGCAGTTCTTC
TRBV7-3	TRBD1	TRBJ2-1	many	CASSLSGQGPSQQFF	TGTGCCAGCAGCTTAAGCGGACAGGGCCCTTCTCAGCAGTTCTTC
TRBV9	-	TRBJ2-2	-	CASSVVDAGELFF	TGTGCCAGCAGCGTGGTCGACGCCGGGGAGCTGTTTTTT
TRBV7-2	TRBD2	TRBJ2-3	-	CASSLASAGVSTDTQYF	TGTGCCAGCAGCTTAGCATCGGCGGGAGTTTCGACAGATACGCAGTATTTT
TRBV7-8	-	TRBJ2-5	-	CASSLLLIQETQYF	TGTGCCAGCAGCTTATTACTGATCCAAGAGACCCAGTACTTC
TRBV6-2/TRBV6-3	-	TRBJ2-4	-	CASSYSRVLGHLNIQYF	TGTGCCAGCAGTTACTCGAGAGTCCTGGGACATTTAAACATTCAGTACTTC
TRBV3-1	-	TRBJ2-7	-	CASSQDLAGYYEQYF	TGTGCCAGCAGCCAAGATCTTGCGGGATACTACGAGCAGTACTTC
TRBV5-1	TRBD2	TRBJ2-1	few	CASSLGLAGGPLNEQFF	TGCGCCAGCAGCTTGGGACTAGCGGGAGGGCCCTTAAATGAGCAGTTCTTC
TRBV20-1	-	TRBJ2-3	many	CSASTSSSSDTQYF	TGCAGTGCCTCGACTTCGTCGTCCTCAGATACGCAGTATTTT
TRBV20-1	TRBD2	TRBJ2-7	-	CSASKGLAAAAYEQYF	TGCAGTGCTAGTAAAGGGCTAGCGGCAGCCGCCTACGAGCAGTACTTC
TRBV15	-	TRBJ1-2	-	CATSRDVGYTF	TGTGCCACCAGCAGAGATGTTGGCTACACCTTC
TRBV5-1	-	TRBJ2-3	-	CASSLSRGAGTDTQYF	TGCGCCAGCAGCTTGAGTCGGGGGGCTGGCACAGATACGCAGTATTTT
TRBV7-9	TRBD1	TRBJ1-2	few	CASSGQGHYGYTF	TGTGCCAGCAGTGGACAGGGGCACTATGGCTACACCTTC
TRBV3-1	TRBD1	TRBJ2-6	many	CASSMTGARYGANVLTF	TGTGCCAGCAGTATGACAGGGGCGCGTTATGGGGCCAACGTCCTGACTTTC
TRBV27	TRBD2	TRBJ2-7	-	CASSLSGGLAVYEQYF	TGTGCCAGCAGTTTATCGGGGGGACTAGCGGTATACGAGCAGTACTTC
TRBV6-5	-	TRBJ1-2	-	CASTHRRPYPYGYTF	TGTGCCAGCACCCACAGGCGTCCCTATCCCTATGGCTACACCTTC
TRBV15	-	TRBJ2-7	-	CATGAGYEQYF	TGTGCCACCGGCGCGGGCTACGAGCAGTACTTC
TRBV20-1	-	TRBJ2-5	few	CSAVKLTETQYF	TGCAGTGCTGTCAAACTGACGGAGACCCAGTACTTC
TRBV12-3/TRBV12-4	-	TRBJ2-7	-	CASSFGSWRYYEQYF	TGTGCCAGCAGTTTCGGTTCCTGGAGGTACTACGAGCAGTACTTC
TRBV29-1	-	TRBJ1-2	few	CSVEMFYGYTF	TGCAGCGTTGAAATGTTCTATGGCTACACCTTC
TRBV7-8	TRBD2	TRBJ2-2	-	CASSQGRVWPPGELFF	TGTGCCAGCAGCCAAGGGAGGGTTTGGCCCCCCGGGGAGCTGTTTTTT
TRBV20-1	-	TRBJ2-2	-	CSARGGGVVDTGELFF	TGCAGTGCTAGAGGAGGTGGTGTTGTAGACACCGGGGAGCTGTTTTTT
TRBV12-3/TRBV12-4	-	TRBJ2-3	-	CASTPRVTDTQYF	TGTGCCAGCACCCCCCGCGTTACAGATACGCAGTATTTT
TRBV7-9	TRBD2	TRBJ2-7	few	CASSPGTSGRADYEQYF	TGTGCCAGCAGCCCTGGGACTAGCGGGAGGGCCGACTACGAGCAGTACTTC
TRBV20-1	-	TRBJ2-6	few	CSVPGANVLTF	TGCAGTGTCCCTGGGGCCAACGTCCTGACTTTC
TRBV9	-	TRBJ2-2	many	CASSQNTGELFF	TGTGCCAGCAGCCAGAACACCGGGGAGCTGTTTTTT
TRBV5-1	-	TRBJ2-2	many	CASSSDRLNTGELFF	TGCGCCAGCAGCTCCGATCGGTTGAACACCGGGGAGCTGTTTTTT
TRBV6-2/TRBV6-3	-	TRBJ2-2	few	CASKQTVYGGELFF	TGTGCCAGCAAGCAGACGGTCTATGGCGGGGAGCTGTTTTTT
TRBV29-1	-	TRBJ2-3	-	CSDQFADTQYF	TGCAGCGATCAGTTCGCAGATACGCAGTATTTT
TRBV5-8	-	TRBJ1-1	-	CASRSAFF	TGTGCCAGCAGGAGTGCTTTCTTT
TRBV12-3/TRBV12-4	-	TRBJ2-2	many	CASSDRTNTGELFF	TGTGCCAGCAGCGACCGAACGAACACCGGGGAGCTGTTTTTT
TRBV11-3	TRBD2	TRBJ2-3	-	CASSLRGLAGKDTQYF	TGTGCCAGCAGCCTACGCGGACTAGCGGGGAAAGATACGCAGTATTTT
TRBV5-4	-	TRBJ2-1	few	CASSLGDASYNEQFF	TGTGCCAGCAGCTTGGGTGATGCCTCCTACAATGAGCAGTTCTTC
TRBV5-1	TRBD1	TRBJ1-5	-	CASSLGPTGGGSQPQHF	TGCGCCAGCAGCTTGGGACCAACAGGGGGCGGGAGTCAGCCCCAGCATTTT
TRBV25-1	-	TRBJ1-3	-	CASSEYFTGDSGNTIYF	TGTGCCAGCAGTGAATATTTTACGGGAGACTCTGGAAACACCATATATTTT
TRBV11-2	-	TRBJ2-1	few	CASSLDRARGEQFF	TGTGCCAGCAGCTTAGACAGGGCCCGGGGTGAGCAGTTCTTC
TRBV5-1	TRBD2	TRBJ2-5	-	CASSLVAVGSGGAVETQYF	TGCGCCAGCAGCTTGGTCGCCGTGGGTAGCGGGGGGGCAGTGGAGACCCAGTACTTC
TRBV15	-	TRBJ2-7	-	CATSRGGLASSYEQYF	TGTGCCACCAGCAGAGGAGGCCTAGCCTCCTCCTACGAGCAGTACTTC
TRBV29-1	-	TRBJ1-3	-	CSVDRTLSGNTIYF	TGCAGCGTTGACCGGACACTCTCTGGAAACACCATATATTTT
TRBV7-2	TRBD2	TRBJ2-1	few	CASSLVSLASGRYFTYNEQFF	TGTGCCAGCAGCTTAGTATCTCTAGCGAGCGGGAGGTACTTCACCTACAATGAGCAGTTCTTC
TRBV9	-	TRBJ2-1	few	CASNEGGSVSDEQFF	TGTGCCAGCAACGAAGGGGGGTCGGTCTCGGATGAGCAGTTCTTC
TRBV11-1	-	TRBJ2-7	-	CASSPNTGAEQYF	TGTGCCAGCAGCCCGAATACAGGTGCCGAGCAGTACTTC
TRBV9	-	TRBJ1-2	-	CASSVEGTSLSYTF	TGTGCCAGCAGCGTAGAAGGGACCTCTCTGAGCTACACCTTC
TRBV4-3	-	TRBJ2-1	few	CASSQGILVRYNEQFF	TGCGCCAGCAGCCAAGGGATACTAGTAAGGTACAATGAGCAGTTCTTC
TRBV9	TRBD1	TRBJ2-3	few	CASSEGPGQAEDTQYF	TGTGCCAGCAGCGAGGGGCCGGGACAGGCGGAAGATACGCAGTATTTT